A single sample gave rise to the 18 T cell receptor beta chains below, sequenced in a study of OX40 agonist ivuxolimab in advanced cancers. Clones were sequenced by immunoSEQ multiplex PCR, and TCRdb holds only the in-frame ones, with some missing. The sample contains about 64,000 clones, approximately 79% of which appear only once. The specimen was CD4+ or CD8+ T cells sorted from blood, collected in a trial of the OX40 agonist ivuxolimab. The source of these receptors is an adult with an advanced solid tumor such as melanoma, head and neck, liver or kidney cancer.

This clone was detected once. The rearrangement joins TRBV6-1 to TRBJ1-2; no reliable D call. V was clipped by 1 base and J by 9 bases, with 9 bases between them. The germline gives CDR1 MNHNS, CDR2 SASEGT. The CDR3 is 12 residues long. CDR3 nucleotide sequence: TGTGCCAGCAGTGAAGATCGGAGTTGCTACACCTTC. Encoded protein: CASSEDRSCYTF.

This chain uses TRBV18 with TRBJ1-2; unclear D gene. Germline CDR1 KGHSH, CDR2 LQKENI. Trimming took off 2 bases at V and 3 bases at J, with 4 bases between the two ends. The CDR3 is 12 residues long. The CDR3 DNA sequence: TGTGCCAGCTCACCAGACGACTATGGCTACACCTTC. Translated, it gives CASSPDDYGYTF.

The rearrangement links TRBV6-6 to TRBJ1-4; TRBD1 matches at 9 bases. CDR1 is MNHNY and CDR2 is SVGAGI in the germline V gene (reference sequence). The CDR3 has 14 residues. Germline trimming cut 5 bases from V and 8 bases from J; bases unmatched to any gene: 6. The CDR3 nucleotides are TGTGCCAGCAGTGGGACAGGGATGTGGGAAAAACTGTTTTTT. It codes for CASSGTGMWEKLFF.

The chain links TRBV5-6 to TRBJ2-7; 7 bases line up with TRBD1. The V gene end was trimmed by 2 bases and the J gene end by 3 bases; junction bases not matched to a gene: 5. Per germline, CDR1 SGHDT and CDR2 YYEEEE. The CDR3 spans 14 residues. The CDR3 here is CASSFGTEDYEQYF. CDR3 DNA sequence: TGTGCCAGCAGCTTCGGGACAGAAGACTACGAGCAGTACTTC.

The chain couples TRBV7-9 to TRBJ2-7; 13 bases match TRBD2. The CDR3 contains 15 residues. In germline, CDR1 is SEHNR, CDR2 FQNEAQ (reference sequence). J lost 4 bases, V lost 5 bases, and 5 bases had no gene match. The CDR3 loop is CASSPWTSGSYEQYF. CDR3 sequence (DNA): TGTGCCAGCAGCCCCTGGACTAGCGGGAGTTACGAGCAGTACTTC.

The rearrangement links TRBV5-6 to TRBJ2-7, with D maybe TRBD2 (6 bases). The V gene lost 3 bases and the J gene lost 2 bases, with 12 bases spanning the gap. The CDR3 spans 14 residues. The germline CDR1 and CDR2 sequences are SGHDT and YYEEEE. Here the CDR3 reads CASSSTGVTYEQYF. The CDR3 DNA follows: TGTGCCAGCAGCTCGACGGGAGTTACCTACGAGCAGTACTTC.

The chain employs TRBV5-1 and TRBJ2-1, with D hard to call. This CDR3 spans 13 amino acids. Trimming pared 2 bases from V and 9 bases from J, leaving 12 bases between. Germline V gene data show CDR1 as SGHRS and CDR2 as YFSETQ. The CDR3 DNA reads TGCGCCAGCAGCTTAGGTGGGTACGCTGAGCAGTTCTTC. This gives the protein CASSLGGYAEQFF.

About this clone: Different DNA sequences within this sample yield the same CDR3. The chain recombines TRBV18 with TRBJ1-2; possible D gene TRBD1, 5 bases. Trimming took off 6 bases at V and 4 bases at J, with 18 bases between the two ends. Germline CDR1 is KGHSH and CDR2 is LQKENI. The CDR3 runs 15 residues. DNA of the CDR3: TGTGCCAGCTCGCCATCGGGGCAGGGACTCTATGGCTACACCTTC. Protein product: CASSPSGQGLYGYTF.

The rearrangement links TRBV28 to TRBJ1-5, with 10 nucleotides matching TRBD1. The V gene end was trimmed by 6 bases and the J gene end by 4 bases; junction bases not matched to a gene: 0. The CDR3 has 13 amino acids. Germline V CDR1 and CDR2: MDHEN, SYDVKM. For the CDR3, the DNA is TGTGCCAGCAGGGACAGGGGGAATCAGCCCCAGCATTTT. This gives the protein CASRDRGNQPQHF.

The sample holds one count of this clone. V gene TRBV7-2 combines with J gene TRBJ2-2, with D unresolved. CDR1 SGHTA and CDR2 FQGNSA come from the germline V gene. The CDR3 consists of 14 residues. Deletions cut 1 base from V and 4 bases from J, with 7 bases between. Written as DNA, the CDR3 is TGTGCCAGCAGCTTAGTGTACACCACCGGGGAGCTGTTTTTT. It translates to CASSLVYTTGELFF.

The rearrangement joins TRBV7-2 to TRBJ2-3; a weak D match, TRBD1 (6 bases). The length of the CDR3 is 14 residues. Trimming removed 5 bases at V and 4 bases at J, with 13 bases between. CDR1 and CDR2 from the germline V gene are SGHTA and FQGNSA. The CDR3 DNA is TGTGCCAGCAGCATGGACAGAGGGGCAGATACGCAGTATTTT. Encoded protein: CASSMDRGADTQYF.

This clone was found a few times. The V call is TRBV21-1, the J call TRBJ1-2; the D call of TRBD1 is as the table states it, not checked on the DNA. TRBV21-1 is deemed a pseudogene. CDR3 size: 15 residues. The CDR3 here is CASSNGDRERAGYTF. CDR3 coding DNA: TGTGCCAGCAGCAATGGGGACAGGGAGAGGGCTGGCTACACCTTC.

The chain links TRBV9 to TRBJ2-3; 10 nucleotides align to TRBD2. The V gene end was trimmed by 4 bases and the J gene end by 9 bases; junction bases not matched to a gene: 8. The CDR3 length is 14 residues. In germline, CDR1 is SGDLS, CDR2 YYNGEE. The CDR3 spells CASSQTGLAATQYF. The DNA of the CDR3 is TGTGCCAGCAGCCAGACCGGACTAGCGGCGACGCAGTATTTT.

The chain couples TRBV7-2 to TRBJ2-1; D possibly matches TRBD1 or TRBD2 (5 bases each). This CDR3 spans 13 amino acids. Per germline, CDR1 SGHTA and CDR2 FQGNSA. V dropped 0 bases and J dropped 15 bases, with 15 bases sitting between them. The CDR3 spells CASSLAGPGSLFF. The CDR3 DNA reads TGTGCCAGCAGCTTAGCGGGACCCGGAAGTCTGTTCTTC.

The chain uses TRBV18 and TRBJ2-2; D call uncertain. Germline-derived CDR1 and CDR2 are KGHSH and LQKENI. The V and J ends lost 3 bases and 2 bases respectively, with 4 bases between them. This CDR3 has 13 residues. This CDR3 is CASSPGNTGELFF. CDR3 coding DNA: TGTGCCAGCTCACCCGGAAACACCGGGGAGCTGTTTTTT.

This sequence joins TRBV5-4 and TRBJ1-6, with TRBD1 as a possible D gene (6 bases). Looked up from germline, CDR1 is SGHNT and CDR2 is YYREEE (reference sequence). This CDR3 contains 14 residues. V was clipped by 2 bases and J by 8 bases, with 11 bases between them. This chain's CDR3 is CASSLGGLDSPLHF. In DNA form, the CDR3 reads TGTGCCAGCAGCTTAGGGGGGTTGGATTCACCCCTCCACTTT.

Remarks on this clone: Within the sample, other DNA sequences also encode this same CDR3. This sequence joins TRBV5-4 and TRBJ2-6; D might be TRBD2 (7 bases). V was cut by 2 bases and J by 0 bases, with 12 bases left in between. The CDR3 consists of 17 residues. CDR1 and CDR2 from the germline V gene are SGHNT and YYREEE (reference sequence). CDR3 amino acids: CASSFGGRSSGANVLTF. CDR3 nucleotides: TGTGCCAGCAGCTTCGGGGGGCGTAGCTCTGGGGCCAACGTCCTGACTTTC.

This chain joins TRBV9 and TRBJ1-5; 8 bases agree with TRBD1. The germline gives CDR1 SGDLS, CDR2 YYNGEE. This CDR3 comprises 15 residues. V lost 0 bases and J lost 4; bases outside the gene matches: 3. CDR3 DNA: TGTGCCAGCAGCGTAGGACAGGGGATAAATCAGCCCCAGCATTTT. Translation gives CASSVGQGINQPQHF.